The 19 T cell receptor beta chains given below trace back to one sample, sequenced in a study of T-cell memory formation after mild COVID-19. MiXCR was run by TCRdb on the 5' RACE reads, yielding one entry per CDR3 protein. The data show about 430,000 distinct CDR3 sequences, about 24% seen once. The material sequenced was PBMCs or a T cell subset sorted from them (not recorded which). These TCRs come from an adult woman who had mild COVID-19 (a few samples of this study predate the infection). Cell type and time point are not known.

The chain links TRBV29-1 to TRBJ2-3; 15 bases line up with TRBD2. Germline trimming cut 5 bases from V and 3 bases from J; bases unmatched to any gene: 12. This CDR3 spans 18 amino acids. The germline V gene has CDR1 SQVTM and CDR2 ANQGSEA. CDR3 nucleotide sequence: TGCAGCGTTTGCGTGTCTGGGACTAGCGGGAGGTGGACAGATACGCAGTATTTT. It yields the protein CSVCVSGTSGRWTDTQYF.

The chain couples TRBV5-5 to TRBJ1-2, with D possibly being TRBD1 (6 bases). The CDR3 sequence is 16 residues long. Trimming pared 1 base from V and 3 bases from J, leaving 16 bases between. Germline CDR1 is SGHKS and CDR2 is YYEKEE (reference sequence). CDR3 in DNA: TGTGCCAGCAGCTTGACGATGGGACAAGGCTACTATGGCTACACCTTC. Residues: CASSLTMGQGYYGYTF.

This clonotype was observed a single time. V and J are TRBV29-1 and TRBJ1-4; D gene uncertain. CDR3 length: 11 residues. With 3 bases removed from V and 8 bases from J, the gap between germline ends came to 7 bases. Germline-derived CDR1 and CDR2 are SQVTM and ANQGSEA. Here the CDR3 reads CSVEDGEKLFF. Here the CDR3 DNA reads TGCAGCGTTGAGGACGGCGAAAAACTGTTTTTT.

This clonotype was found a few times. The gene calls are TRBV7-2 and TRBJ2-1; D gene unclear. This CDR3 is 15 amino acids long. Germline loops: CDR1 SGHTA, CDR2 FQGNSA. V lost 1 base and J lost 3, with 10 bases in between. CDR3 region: CASSLGFSDYNEQFF. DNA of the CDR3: TGTGCCAGCAGCTTAGGGTTCAGTGACTACAATGAGCAGTTCTTC.

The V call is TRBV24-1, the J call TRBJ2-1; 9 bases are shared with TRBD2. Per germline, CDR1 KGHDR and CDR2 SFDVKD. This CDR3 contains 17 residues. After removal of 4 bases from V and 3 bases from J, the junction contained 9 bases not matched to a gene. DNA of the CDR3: TGTGCCACCAGTGACTGGGGGCGGGAGGGAAACTACAATGAGCAGTTCTTC. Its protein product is CATSDWGREGNYNEQFF.

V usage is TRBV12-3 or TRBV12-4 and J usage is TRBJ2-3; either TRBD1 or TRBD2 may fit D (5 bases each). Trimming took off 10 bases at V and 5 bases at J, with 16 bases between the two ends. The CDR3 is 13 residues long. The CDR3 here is CATDVGVEDTQYF. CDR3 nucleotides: TGTGCCACCGACGTGGGGGTAGAAGATACGCAGTATTTT.

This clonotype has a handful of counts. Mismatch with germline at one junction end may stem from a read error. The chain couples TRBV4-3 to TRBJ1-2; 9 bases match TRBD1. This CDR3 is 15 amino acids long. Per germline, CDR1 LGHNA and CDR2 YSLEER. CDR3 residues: CASSQDLSGTGPSSF. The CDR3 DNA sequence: TGCGCCAGCAGCCAAGATTTATCCGGGACAGGGCCTAGTTCATTC.

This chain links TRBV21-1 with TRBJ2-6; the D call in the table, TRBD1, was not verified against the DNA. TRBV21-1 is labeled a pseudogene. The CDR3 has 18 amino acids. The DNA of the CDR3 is TGTGCCAGCAGCACCGGACAGCATGAAGAACCTGGGGCCAACGTCCTGACTTTC. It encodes CASSTGQHEEPGANVLTF.

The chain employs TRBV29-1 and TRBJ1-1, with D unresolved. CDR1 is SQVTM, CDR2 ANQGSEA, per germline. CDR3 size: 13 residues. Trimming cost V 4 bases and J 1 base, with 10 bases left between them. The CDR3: CSVGDTPNTEAFF. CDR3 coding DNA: TGCAGCGTTGGAGACACACCGAACACTGAAGCTTTCTTT.

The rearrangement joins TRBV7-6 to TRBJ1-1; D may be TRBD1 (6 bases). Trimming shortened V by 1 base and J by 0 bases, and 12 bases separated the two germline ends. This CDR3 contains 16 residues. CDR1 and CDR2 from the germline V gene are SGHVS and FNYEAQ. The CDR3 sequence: CASSLVAGELNTEAFF. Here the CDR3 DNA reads TGTGCCAGCAGCTTAGTCGCAGGGGAGTTGAACACTGAAGCTTTCTTT.

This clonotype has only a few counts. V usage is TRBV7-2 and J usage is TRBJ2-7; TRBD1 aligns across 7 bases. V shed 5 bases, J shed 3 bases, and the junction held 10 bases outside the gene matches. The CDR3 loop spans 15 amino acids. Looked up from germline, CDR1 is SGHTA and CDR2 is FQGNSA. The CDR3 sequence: CASSPLSGQYYEQYF. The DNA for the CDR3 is TGTGCCAGCAGCCCACTTTCGGGACAGTACTACGAGCAGTACTTC. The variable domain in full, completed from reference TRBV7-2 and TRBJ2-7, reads GAGVSQSPSNKVTEKGKDVELRCDPISGHTALYWYRQSLGQGLEFLIYFQGNSAPDKSGLPSDRFSAERTGGSVSTLTIQRTQQEDSAVYLCASSPLSGQYYEQYFGPGTRLTVT.

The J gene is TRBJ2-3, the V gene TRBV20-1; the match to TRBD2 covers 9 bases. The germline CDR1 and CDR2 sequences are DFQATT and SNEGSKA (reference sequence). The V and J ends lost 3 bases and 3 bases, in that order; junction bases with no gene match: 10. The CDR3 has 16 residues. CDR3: CSASAGTSRGTDTQYF. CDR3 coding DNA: TGCAGTGCTAGCGCCGGGACTAGCCGGGGGACAGATACGCAGTATTTT.

As DNA, the CDR3 is TGCAGTGCTCTCGGGACAGCCTACGAGCAGTACTTC. Encoded protein: CSALGTAYEQYF. The chain recombines TRBV20-1 with TRBJ2-7, with TRBD1 matching over 7 bases. The CDR3 sequence is 12 residues long. Unmatched junction bases numbered 3, after V lost 5 bases and J lost 2 bases. Germline V gene sequence: CDR1 DFQATT, CDR2 SNEGSKA (reference sequence).

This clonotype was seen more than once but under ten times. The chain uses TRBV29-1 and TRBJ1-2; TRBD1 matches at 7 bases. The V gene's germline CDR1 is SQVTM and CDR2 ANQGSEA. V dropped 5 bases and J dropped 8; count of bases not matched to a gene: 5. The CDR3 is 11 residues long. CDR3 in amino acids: CSVQGDGGYTF. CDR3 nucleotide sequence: TGCAGCGTTCAGGGGGACGGCGGCTACACCTTC.

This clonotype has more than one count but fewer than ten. For the CDR3, the DNA is TGTGCCAGCAGCTTGGGTCCGCTCGAGACCCAGTACTTC. This gives the protein CASSLGPLETQYF. V is TRBV11-2 and J is TRBJ2-5; D is ambiguous. The CDR3 has 13 residues. Trimming pared 3 bases from V and 5 bases from J, leaving 10 bases between. Germline assignment: CDR1 SGHAT and CDR2 FQNNGV.

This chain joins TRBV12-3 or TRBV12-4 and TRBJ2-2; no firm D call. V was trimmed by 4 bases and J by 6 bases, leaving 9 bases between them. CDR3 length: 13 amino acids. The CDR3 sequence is CASSSTLPGELFF. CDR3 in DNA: TGTGCCAGCAGTTCGACATTACCCGGGGAGCTGTTTTTT.

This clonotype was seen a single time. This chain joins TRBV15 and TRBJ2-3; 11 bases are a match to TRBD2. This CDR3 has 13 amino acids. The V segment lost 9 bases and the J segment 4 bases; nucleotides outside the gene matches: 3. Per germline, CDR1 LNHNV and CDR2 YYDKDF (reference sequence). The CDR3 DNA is TGTGCCACATCTAGCGGGGGGCCAGATACGCAGTATTTT. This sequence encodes CATSSGGPDTQYF.

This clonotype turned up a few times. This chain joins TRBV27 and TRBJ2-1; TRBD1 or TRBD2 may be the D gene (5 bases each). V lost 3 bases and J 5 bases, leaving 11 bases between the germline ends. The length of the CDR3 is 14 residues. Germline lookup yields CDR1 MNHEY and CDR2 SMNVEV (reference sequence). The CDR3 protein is CASSFWGSNNEQFF. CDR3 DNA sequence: TGTGCCAGCAGTTTTTGGGGGTCTAACAATGAGCAGTTCTTC.

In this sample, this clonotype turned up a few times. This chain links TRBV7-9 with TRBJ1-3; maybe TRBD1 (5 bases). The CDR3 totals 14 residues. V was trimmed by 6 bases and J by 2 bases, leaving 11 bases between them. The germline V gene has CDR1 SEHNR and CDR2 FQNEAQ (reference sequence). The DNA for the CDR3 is TGTGCCAGCAGTCCCGGAGGGGCTGGAAACACCATATATTTT. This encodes CASSPGGAGNTIYF.